Below are 30 T cell receptor beta chains sequenced from a single sample in a study of blood T cell repertoires in COVID-19. TCRdb keeps only in-frame clones here, not all; method: immunoSEQ multiplex PCR. The data contain hundreds of thousands of clones, roughly 86% of them singletons. Sequencing was performed on PBMCs or T cells enriched from blood (not recorded which). The receptors were sampled from a young woman who had recovered from COVID-19.

This chain uses TRBV6-5 with TRBJ2-7, with TRBD2 identical over 12 bases. The germline V gene encodes CDR1 MNHEY and CDR2 SVGAGI. The length of the CDR3 is 15 residues. The V segment lost 5 bases and the J segment 4 bases; nucleotides outside the gene matches: 6. The CDR3, as DNA: TGTGCCAGCAGTACAGCCGGGACTAGCGGGTACGAGCAGTACTTC. It translates to CASSTAGTSGYEQYF.

This sequence joins TRBV28 and TRBJ1-2; weak D call: TRBD1 (5 bases). This CDR3 is built from 14 residues. The germline gives CDR1 MDHEN, CDR2 SYDVKM. V shed 6 bases and J shed 2 bases, with 13 bases lying between them. CDR3 residues: CASRTDSQNYGYTF. CDR3 in DNA: TGTGCCAGCAGAACTGACAGCCAGAACTATGGCTACACCTTC.

This chain joins TRBV7-2 and TRBJ2-3; 10 nucleotides line up with TRBD2. Trimming cost V 1 base and J 8 bases; bases outside gene matches: 15. Germline values: CDR1 SGHTA, CDR2 FQGNSA. This CDR3 region has 18 residues. The CDR3 DNA sequence: TGTGCCAGCAGCTTAGTGGGGGGAAGGCTAGCGGGAGAGGGTACGCAGTATTTT. Translated, it gives CASSLVGGRLAGEGTQYF.

This chain uses TRBV12-3 or TRBV12-4 with TRBJ2-5; D ambiguous. This CDR3 is 12 amino acids long. V shed 3 bases and J shed 5 bases, with 7 bases lying between them. The CDR3 sequence: CASSFRLETQYF. In DNA form, the CDR3 reads TGTGCCAGCAGTTTCCGGTTGGAGACCCAGTACTTC.

This clone was observed a single time. This chain links TRBV9 with TRBJ2-3; the match to TRBD2 covers 9 bases. This CDR3 is built from 16 residues. J was trimmed by 2 bases and V by 3 bases; bases with no gene match: 7. Germline V gives CDR1 SGDLS, CDR2 YYNGEE. The CDR3 sequence: CASSEGTSRYTDTQYF. The DNA of the CDR3 is TGTGCCAGCAGCGAGGGGACTAGCAGATACACAGATACGCAGTATTTT.

The DNA of the CDR3 is TGTGCCAGCAGCCCGGGAGGTATGAGCTGGGATACGCAGTATTTT. Translating gives CASSPGGMSWDTQYF. The chain carries TRBV7-3 and TRBJ2-3; 7 bases are shared with TRBD2. Germline V gene sequence: CDR1 SGHTA, CDR2 FQGTGA. CDR3 size: 15 residues. Trimming removed 5 bases from V and 6 bases from J; junction bases left unmatched: 11.

The V gene is TRBV14, the J gene TRBJ1-6; the D is unclear. Trimming stripped 4 bases from V and 15 bases from J, with 16 bases between. Germline lookup yields CDR1 SGHDN and CDR2 FVKESK. This CDR3 has 13 residues. The DNA for the CDR3 is TGTGCCAGCAGCCTAGCCTTAGTTGGGTACCTCCACTTT. The encoded protein is CASSLALVGYLHF.

This sequence joins TRBV7-9 and TRBJ2-5; 11 bases are a match to TRBD2. CDR3 length: 17 residues. CDR1 and CDR2 from the germline V gene are SEHNR and FQNEAQ (reference sequence). The V gene end was trimmed by 5 bases and the J gene end by 0 bases; junction bases not matched to a gene: 8. CDR3 region: CASSRRLAGRDQETQYF. Here the CDR3 DNA reads TGTGCCAGCAGCCGTAGACTAGCGGGACGGGACCAAGAGACCCAGTACTTC.

V is TRBV9 and J is TRBJ1-6, with a possible D match to TRBD1 (5 bases). Germline loops: CDR1 SGDLS, CDR2 YYNGEE. The CDR3 runs to 18 residues. Between the trimmed V and J ends, which lost 4 bases and 0 bases, there was a span of 17 bases. CDR3 sequence (DNA): TGTGCCAGCAGCTCCACGCCGGGGGGGACCTCCTATAATTCACCCCTCCACTTT. Translated: CASSSTPGGTSYNSPLHF. Variable domain in full (rest from reference TRBV9 and TRBJ1-6): DSGVTQTPKHLITATGQRVTLRCSPRSGDLSVYWYQQSLDQGLQFLIQYYNGEERAKGNILERFSAQQFPDLHSELNLSSLELGDSALYFCASSSTPGGTSYNSPLHFGNGTRLTVT.

CDR3 in amino acids: CAWSVSRRDGEKLFF. The CDR3 region has the DNA TGTGCCTGGAGTGTATCTAGGCGGGACGGCGAAAAACTGTTTTTT. The chain has TRBV30 and TRBJ1-4; the D gene is possibly TRBD1 (5 bases). Germline lookup yields CDR1 GTSNPN and CDR2 SVGIG (reference sequence). The CDR3 contains 15 residues. Trimming shortened V by 0 bases and J by 8 bases, and 16 bases separated the two germline ends.

This clone was observed a few times. The V call is TRBV28, the J call TRBJ2-7, with 8 bases matching TRBD2. J was trimmed by 1 base and V by 8 bases; bases with no gene match: 1. CDR3 length: 12 amino acids. Germline CDR1 reads MDHEN; CDR2 reads SYDVKM. The CDR3 DNA reads TGTGCCAGCGGGACTAGTTCCTACGAGCAGTACTTC. Residues: CASGTSSYEQYF.

J is TRBJ1-2 and V is TRBV28; D unresolved. Germline CDR1 and CDR2: MDHEN and SYDVKM. The CDR3 loop spans 12 amino acids. V lost 6 bases, J lost 8 bases, and 13 bases lay in between. In DNA form, the CDR3 reads TGTGCCAGCAGCCGCGCGCGCGGAGGCTACACCTTC. This gives the protein CASSRARGGYTF.

V and J are TRBV3-1 (or the pseudogene TRBV3-2) and TRBJ2-2; 11 bases fit TRBD1. This CDR3 is built from 17 residues. Germline V gives CDR1 LGHDT, CDR2 YNNKEL (reference sequence). V was pared by 2 bases and J by 5 bases, with 7 bases of the junction left unmatched. The CDR3 DNA reads TGTGCCAGCAGCCAACAACCGGGACAGGGGGGAACCGGGGAGCTGTTTTTT. It specifies CASSQQPGQGGTGELFF.

V is TRBV19 and J is TRBJ2-5; 7 nucleotides align to TRBD2. The CDR3 is 12 residues long. V dropped 5 bases and J dropped 4; count of bases not matched to a gene: 1. From germline, CDR1 is LNHDA and CDR2 SQIVND (reference sequence). CDR3 in DNA: TGTGCCAGTAGTCCGGGGGGAGAGACCCAGTACTTC. It is translated as CASSPGGETQYF.

The V and J genes are TRBV28 and TRBJ1-2; TRBD1 is a possible D gene (5 bases). This CDR3 spans 14 amino acids. Germline CDR1 reads MDHEN; CDR2 reads SYDVKM. V lost 8 bases and J lost 6, with 19 bases in between. Written as DNA, the CDR3 is TGTGCCAGCCATCCGACGGGGGAGCGGCATGGCTACACCTTC. It specifies CASHPTGERHGYTF.

The rearrangement joins TRBV24-1 to TRBJ2-1, with D unclear. V was shortened by 9 bases and J by 7 bases, with 18 bases between the two germline ends. The CDR3 extends over 14 amino acids. CDR1 is KGHDR, CDR2 SFDVKD, per germline. This CDR3 reads CATHPGVGSNEQFF. The CDR3 DNA follows: TGTGCCACCCATCCCGGTGTCGGTTCAAATGAGCAGTTCTTC.

V usage is TRBV27 and J usage is TRBJ2-3; 10 bases align to TRBD1. The V gene's germline CDR1 is MNHEY and CDR2 SMNVEV (reference sequence). Unmatched junction bases numbered 23, after V lost 11 bases and J lost 0 bases. This CDR3 has 20 amino acids. The CDR3 coding sequence is TGTGCCCGGGGAGGCAAAGGACAGGGGGTAAATATTTCTAGCACAGATACGCAGTATTTT. Its translation: CARGGKGQGVNISSTDTQYF.

The gene calls are TRBV28 and TRBJ2-7, with 7 bases that match TRBD2. The CDR3 sequence is 15 residues long. V lost 5 bases to trimming and J lost 2 bases; unmatched junction nucleotides: 9. The V gene's germline CDR1 is MDHEN and CDR2 SYDVKM. The CDR3 here is CASSPPGGHPYEQYF. The CDR3 bases are TGTGCCAGCAGTCCCCCGGGAGGACACCCCTACGAGCAGTACTTC.

The J gene is TRBJ1-2, the V gene TRBV28, with D unclear. The V end lost 4 bases, the J end lost 8 bases, and 11 bases lay between the germline ends. This CDR3 is 12 amino acids long. Germline CDR1 MDHEN, CDR2 SYDVKM. The chain's CDR3 is CASSSPPTGYTF. DNA for the CDR3: TGTGCCAGCAGTTCTCCTCCCACAGGCTACACCTTC.

The CDR3 spells CATSGGSNQPQHF. The DNA of the CDR3 is TGTGCCACCAGTGGGGGCAGCAATCAGCCCCAGCATTTT. The gene calls are TRBV24-1 and TRBJ1-5, with a tentative D call TRBD1 (5 bases). The V and J ends lost 5 bases and 1 base respectively, with 5 bases between them. The length of the CDR3 is 13 residues. Germline V CDR1 and CDR2: KGHDR, SFDVKD.

The chain joins TRBV13 to TRBJ2-1; 12 bases match TRBD2. The CDR3 extends over 15 amino acids. The V segment lost 6 bases and the J segment 5 bases; nucleotides outside the gene matches: 5. Germline V gene sequence: CDR1 PRHDT, CDR2 FYEKMQ (reference sequence). CDR3: CASSWTSGIHNEQFF. CDR3 coding DNA: TGTGCCAGCAGTTGGACTAGCGGGATACACAATGAGCAGTTCTTC. The variable domain in full, completed from reference TRBV13 and TRBJ2-1, reads AAGVIQSPRHLIKEKRETATLKCYPIPRHDTVYWYQQGPGQDPQFLISFYEKMQSDKGSIPDRFSAQQFSDYHSELNMSSLELGDSALYFCASSWTSGIHNEQFFGPGTRLTVL.

This CDR3 reads CASSFPDSWAAQPQHF. CDR3 nucleotide sequence: TGTGCCAGCAGCTTCCCCGACAGCTGGGCCGCTCAGCCCCAGCATTTT. The chain combines TRBV5-4 with TRBJ1-5; TRBD1 might be the D (5 bases). Per the germline V gene, CDR1 is SGHNT and CDR2 is YYREEE (reference sequence). The germline V and J ends were trimmed by 2 bases and 6 bases, with 18 bases remaining between them. The CDR3 contains 16 residues.

The rearrangement uses TRBV13 and TRBJ2-1; a weak D match, TRBD1 (5 bases). CDR1 and CDR2 from the germline V gene are PRHDT and FYEKMQ (reference sequence). The CDR3 is made up of 16 amino acids. V was shortened by 10 bases and J by 4 bases, with 23 bases between the two germline ends. CDR3 loop: CATNSLASDSYNEQFF. The CDR3 DNA follows: TGTGCCACCAACAGCTTAGCCTCAGACAGTTACAATGAGCAGTTCTTC.

V usage is TRBV7-9 and J usage is TRBJ2-2, with no clear D. The CDR3 has 13 residues. Trimming shortened V by 6 bases and J by 4 bases, and 9 bases separated the two germline ends. The V gene's germline CDR1 is SEHNR and CDR2 FQNEAQ (reference sequence). The CDR3 bases are TGTGCCAGCAGACAACGTCCCACCGGGGAGCTGTTTTTT. It specifies CASRQRPTGELFF.

This chain's CDR3 is CASSIDIGLNNSPLHF. CDR3 DNA: TGTGCCAGTAGTATAGATATAGGACTGAATAATTCACCCCTCCACTTT. V and J are TRBV19 and TRBJ1-6; D not certain. CDR1 and CDR2 (germline): LNHDA, SQIVND (reference sequence). Trimming pared 0 bases from V and 5 bases from J, leaving 11 bases between. CDR3 length: 16 residues. Full variable domain (outside the CDR3, taken from reference TRBV19 and TRBJ1-6): DGGITQSPKYLFRKEGQNVTLSCEQNLNHDAMYWYRQDPGQGLRLIYYSQIVNDFQKGDIAEGYSVSREKKESFPLTVTSAQKNPTAFYLCASSIDIGLNNSPLHFGNGTRLTVT.

This chain connects TRBV30 to TRBJ2-3; 9 nucleotides agree with TRBD1. In germline, CDR1 is GTSNPN, CDR2 SVGIG (reference sequence). The CDR3 loop spans 13 amino acids. J gave up 4 bases and V 5 bases, and 4 bases lay outside the gene matches. Here the CDR3 reads CAWRDRDSDTQYF. DNA for the CDR3: TGTGCCTGGCGGGACAGGGACTCAGATACGCAGTATTTT.

This clone turned up a few times. This chain links TRBV2 with TRBJ1-6; D possibly corresponds to TRBD1 (5 bases). The CDR3 extends over 15 amino acids. V was clipped by 7 bases and J by 5 bases, with 15 bases between them. Per germline, CDR1 SNHLY and CDR2 FYNNEI. The CDR3 bases are TGTGCCAGCATGGATCGGGGGGGGAATAATTCACCCCTCCACTTT. The encoded protein is CASMDRGGNNSPLHF.

This chain uses TRBV2 with TRBJ1-2; perhaps TRBD1 as D (5 bases). Germline-derived CDR1 and CDR2 are SNHLY and FYNNEI. V shed 7 bases and J shed 10 bases, with 13 bases lying between them. The CDR3 spans 11 residues. CDR3 sequence reads: CASTDWGDYTF. In DNA, the CDR3 is TGTGCCAGCACCGATTGGGGCGACTACACCTTC.

This clone has only a few counts. CDR3 in amino acids: CASSLRQGWGYTF. As DNA, the CDR3 is TGTGCCAGCAGCTTACGGCAGGGATGGGGCTACACCTTC. The chain is built from TRBV7-3 and TRBJ1-2; tentative D call: TRBD1 (5 bases). V was trimmed by 2 bases and J by 8 bases, leaving 12 bases between them. The CDR3 is 13 amino acids. Germline loops: CDR1 SGHTA, CDR2 FQGTGA.

This rearrangement joins TRBV15 to TRBJ1-2; the match to TRBD1 covers 7 bases. This CDR3 region has 14 residues. After removal of 2 bases from V and 6 bases from J, the junction contained 6 bases not matched to a gene. From germline, CDR1 is LNHNV and CDR2 YYDKDF (reference sequence). The CDR3 sequence is CATSRTDRADGYTF. Here the CDR3 DNA reads TGTGCCACCAGCAGAACAGACAGGGCCGATGGCTACACCTTC.